This T cell receptor beta chain is drawn from a study of T cells in localized non-small cell lung cancer. Sequencing was performed with immunoSEQ multiplex PCR; in TCRdb, only in-frame clones are kept and a portion is missing. Found here are tens of thousands of clones, roughly 89% of them singletons; the top ten hold about 7%. General study findings and limits: Clonality peaked in uninvolved adjacent lung rather than tumor. Among the top 100 tumor clones, a median approximately 60 appeared in adjacent lung.

For this clone: The antigen is undetermined. The CDR3 does not end in the conserved phenylalanine or tryptophan, so this is likely a read error.

This CDR3 region has 13 residues. Germline loops: CDR1 MDHEN, CDR2 SYDVKM. V was pared by 10 bases and J by 4 bases, with 16 bases between. The source of this sequence is a male donor aged 60 or older with stage I squamous cell lung carcinoma. Sequenced material: peripheral blood, taken before any cancer treatment. V and J are TRBV28 and TRBJ1-2, with unresolved D. In DNA form, the CDR3 reads TGTGCCACCCGAAGTCCCTCGATCTATGGCTACACCTTA. Translated: CATRSPSIYGYTL.